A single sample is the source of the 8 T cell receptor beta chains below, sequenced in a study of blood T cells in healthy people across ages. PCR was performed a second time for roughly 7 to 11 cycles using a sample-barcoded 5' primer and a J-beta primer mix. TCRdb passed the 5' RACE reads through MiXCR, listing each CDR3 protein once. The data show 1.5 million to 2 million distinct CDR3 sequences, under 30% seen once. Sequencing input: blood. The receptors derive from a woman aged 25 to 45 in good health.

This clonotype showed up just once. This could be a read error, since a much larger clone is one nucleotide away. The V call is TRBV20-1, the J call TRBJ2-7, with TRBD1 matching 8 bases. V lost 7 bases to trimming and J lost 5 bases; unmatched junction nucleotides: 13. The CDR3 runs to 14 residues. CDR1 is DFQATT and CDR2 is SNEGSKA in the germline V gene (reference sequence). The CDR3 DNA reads TGCAGTGTTGCACCAGGGGGCGCTTGCAACGAGCAGTACTTC. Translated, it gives CSVAPGGACNEQYF.

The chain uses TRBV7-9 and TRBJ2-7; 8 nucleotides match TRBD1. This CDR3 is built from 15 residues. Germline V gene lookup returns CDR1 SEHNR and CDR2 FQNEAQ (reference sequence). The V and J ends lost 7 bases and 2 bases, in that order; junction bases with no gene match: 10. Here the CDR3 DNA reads TGTGCCAGCAACACGACCGGGACAGGAGCCTACGAGCAGTACTTC. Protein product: CASNTTGTGAYEQYF. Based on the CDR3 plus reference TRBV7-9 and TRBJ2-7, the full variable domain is DTGVSQNPRHKITKRGQNVTFRCDPISEHNRLYWYRQTLGQGPEFLTYFQNEAQLEKSRLLSDRFSAERPKGSFSTLEIQRTEQGDSAMYLCASNTTGTGAYEQYFGPGTRLTVT.

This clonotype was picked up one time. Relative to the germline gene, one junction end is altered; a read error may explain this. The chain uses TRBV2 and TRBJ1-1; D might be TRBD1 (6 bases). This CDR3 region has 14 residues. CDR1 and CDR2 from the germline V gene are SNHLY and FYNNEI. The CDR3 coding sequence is TGTGCCAACAGTGAACGTAAGGGGGTCACTGAAGCTTTCTTT. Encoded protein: CANSERKGVTEAFF.

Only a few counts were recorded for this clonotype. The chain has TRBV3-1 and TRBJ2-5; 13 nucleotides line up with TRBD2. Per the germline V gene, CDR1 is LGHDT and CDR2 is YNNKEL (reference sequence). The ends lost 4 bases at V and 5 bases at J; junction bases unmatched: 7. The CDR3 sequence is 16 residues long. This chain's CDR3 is CASSPGTSGIRETQYF. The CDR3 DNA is TGTGCCAGCAGCCCTGGGACTAGCGGGATTCGGGAGACCCAGTACTTC.

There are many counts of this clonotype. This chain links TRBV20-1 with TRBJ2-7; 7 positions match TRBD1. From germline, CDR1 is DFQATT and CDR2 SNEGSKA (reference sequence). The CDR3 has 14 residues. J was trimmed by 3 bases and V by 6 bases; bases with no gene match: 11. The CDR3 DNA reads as TGCAGTGCCCTGAGCTCGGGACAGATCTACGAGCAGTACTTC. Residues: CSALSSGQIYEQYF.

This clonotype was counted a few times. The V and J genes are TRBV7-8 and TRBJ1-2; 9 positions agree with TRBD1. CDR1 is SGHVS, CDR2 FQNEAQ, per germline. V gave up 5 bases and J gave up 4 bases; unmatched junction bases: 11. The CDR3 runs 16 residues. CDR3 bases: TGTGCCAGCAGCCCAGGGACAGGGAGGGAGGGCTATGGCTACACCTTC. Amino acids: CASSPGTGREGYGYTF.

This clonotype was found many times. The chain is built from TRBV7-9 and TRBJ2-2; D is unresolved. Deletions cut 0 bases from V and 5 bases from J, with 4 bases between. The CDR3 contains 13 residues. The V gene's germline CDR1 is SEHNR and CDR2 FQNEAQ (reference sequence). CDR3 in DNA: TGTGCCAGCAGCTTAGCCTCGACCGGGGAGCTGTTTTTT. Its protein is CASSLASTGELFF. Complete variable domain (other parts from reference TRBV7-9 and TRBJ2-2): DTGVSQNPRHKITKRGQNVTFRCDPISEHNRLYWYRQTLGQGPEFLTYFQNEAQLEKSRLLSDRFSAERPKGSFSTLEIQRTEQGDSAMYLCASSLASTGELFFGEGSRLTVL.

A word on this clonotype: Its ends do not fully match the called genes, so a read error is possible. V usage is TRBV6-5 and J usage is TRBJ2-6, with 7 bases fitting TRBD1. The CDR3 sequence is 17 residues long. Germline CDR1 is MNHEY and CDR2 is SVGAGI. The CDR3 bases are TGTGCCAGCAGTTCCACACAGGACAGGCCTGGGGCCAACGTCCTGATTTTC. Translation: CASSSTQDRPGANVLIF.